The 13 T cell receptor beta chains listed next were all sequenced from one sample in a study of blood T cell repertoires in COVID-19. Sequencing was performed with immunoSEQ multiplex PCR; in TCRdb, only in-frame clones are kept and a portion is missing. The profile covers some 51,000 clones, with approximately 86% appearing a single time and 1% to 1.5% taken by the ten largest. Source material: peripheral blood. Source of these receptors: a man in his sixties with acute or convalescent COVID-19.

The CDR3 protein is CASSYGGPGNTEAFF. CDR3 DNA: TGTGCCAGCAGTTACGGCGGGCCGGGTAACACTGAAGCTTTCTTT. V is TRBV6-5 and J is TRBJ1-1; D is unclear. Trimming cost V 2 bases and J 2 bases, with 12 bases left between them. The CDR3 is 15 residues long. Germline assignment: CDR1 MNHEY and CDR2 SVGAGI.

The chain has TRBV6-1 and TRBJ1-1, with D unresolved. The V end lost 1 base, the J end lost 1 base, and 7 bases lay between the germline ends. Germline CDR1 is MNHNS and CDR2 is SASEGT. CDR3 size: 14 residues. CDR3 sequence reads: CASSEGGENTEAFF. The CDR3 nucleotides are TGTGCCAGCAGTGAAGGTGGAGAGAACACTGAAGCTTTCTTT.

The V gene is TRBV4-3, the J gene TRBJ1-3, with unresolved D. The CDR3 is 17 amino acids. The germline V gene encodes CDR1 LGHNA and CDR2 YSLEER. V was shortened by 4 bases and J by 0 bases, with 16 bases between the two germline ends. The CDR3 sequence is CASSPTSGASSGNTIYF. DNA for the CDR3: TGCGCCAGCAGCCCCACCTCGGGTGCTAGCTCTGGAAACACCATATATTTT.

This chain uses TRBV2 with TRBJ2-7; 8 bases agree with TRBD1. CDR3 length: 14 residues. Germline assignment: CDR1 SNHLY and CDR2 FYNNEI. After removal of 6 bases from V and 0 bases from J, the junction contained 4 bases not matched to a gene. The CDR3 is CASRVGTGSYEQYF. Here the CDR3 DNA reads TGTGCCAGCAGGGTGGGGACAGGCTCCTACGAGCAGTACTTC.

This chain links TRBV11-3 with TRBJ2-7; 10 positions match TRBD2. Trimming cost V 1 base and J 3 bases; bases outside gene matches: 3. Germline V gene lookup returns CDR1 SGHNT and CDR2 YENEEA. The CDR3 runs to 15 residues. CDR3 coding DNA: TGTGCCAGCAGCTTAGGGGTAGCGGGGGGCTACGAGCAGTACTTC. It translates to CASSLGVAGGYEQYF. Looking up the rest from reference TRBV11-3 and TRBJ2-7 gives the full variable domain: EAGVVQSPRYKIIEKKQPVAFWCNPISGHNTLYWYLQNLGQGPELLIRYENEEAVDDSQLPKDRFSAERLKGVDSTLKIQPAELGDSAVYLCASSLGVAGGYEQYFGPGTRLTVT.

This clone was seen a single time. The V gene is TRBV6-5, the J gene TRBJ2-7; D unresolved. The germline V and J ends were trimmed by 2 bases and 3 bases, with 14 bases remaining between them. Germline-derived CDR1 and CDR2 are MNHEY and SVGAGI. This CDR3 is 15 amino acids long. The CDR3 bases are TGTGCCAGCAGTTACGGCCTCACCCTCGACTACGAGCAGTACTTC. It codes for CASSYGLTLDYEQYF.

Written as DNA, the CDR3 is TGTGCCAGCAGCCGACTGGAGGGCAATGAGCAGTTCTTC. Translation: CASSRLEGNEQFF. The chain couples TRBV7-9 to TRBJ2-1, with D tentatively TRBD2 (6 bases). Germline V gene lookup returns CDR1 SEHNR and CDR2 FQNEAQ (reference sequence). The length of the CDR3 is 13 residues. Trimming removed 5 bases from V and 6 bases from J, with 11 bases in between.

The CDR3 here is CASSAYSINLAGGLETQYF. The CDR3 DNA is TGTGCCAGCAGCGCCTACTCTATCAACCTAGCGGGGGGGCTAGAGACCCAGTACTTC. The chain uses TRBV11-3 and TRBJ2-5, with 12 bases identical to TRBD2. The J segment lost 4 bases and the V segment lost 5 bases, leaving 17 bases of the junction unmatched. This CDR3 has 19 residues. Germline CDR1 reads SGHNT; CDR2 reads YENEEA. Based on the CDR3 plus reference TRBV11-3 and TRBJ2-5, the full variable domain is EAGVVQSPRYKIIEKKQPVAFWCNPISGHNTLYWYLQNLGQGPELLIRYENEEAVDDSQLPKDRFSAERLKGVDSTLKIQPAELGDSAVYLCASSAYSINLAGGLETQYFGPGTRLLVL.

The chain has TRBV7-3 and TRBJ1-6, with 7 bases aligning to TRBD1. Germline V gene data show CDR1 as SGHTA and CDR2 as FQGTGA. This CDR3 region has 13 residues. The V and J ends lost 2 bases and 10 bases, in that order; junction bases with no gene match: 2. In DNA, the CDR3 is TGTGCCAGCAGCTTAGACAGGGACTCACCCCTCCACTTT. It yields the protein CASSLDRDSPLHF.

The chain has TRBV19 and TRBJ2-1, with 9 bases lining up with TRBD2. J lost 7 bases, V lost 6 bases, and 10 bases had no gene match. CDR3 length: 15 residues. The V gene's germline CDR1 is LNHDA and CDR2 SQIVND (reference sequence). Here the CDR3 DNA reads TGTGCCAGTAGAACCTCAACTAGCGGGCGGAATGAGCAGTTCTTC. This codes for CASRTSTSGRNEQFF.

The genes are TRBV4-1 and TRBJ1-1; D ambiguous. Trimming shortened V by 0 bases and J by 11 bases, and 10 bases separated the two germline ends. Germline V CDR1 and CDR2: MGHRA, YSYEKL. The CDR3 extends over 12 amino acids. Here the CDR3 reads CASSQETGDAFF. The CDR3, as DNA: TGCGCCAGCAGCCAAGAAACGGGTGACGCTTTCTTT.

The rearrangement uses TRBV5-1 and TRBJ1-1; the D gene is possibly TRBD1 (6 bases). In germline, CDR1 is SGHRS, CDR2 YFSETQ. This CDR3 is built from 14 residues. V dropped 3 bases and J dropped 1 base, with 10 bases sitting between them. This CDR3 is CASSSQGQNTEAFF. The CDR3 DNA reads TGCGCCAGCAGCTCACAGGGACAGAACACTGAAGCTTTCTTT. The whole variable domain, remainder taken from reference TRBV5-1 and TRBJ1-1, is KAGVTQTPRYLIKTRGQQVTLSCSPISGHRSVSWYQQTPGQGLQFLFEYFSETQRNKGNFPGRFSGRQFSNSRSEMNVSTLELGDSALYLCASSSQGQNTEAFFGQGTRLTVV.

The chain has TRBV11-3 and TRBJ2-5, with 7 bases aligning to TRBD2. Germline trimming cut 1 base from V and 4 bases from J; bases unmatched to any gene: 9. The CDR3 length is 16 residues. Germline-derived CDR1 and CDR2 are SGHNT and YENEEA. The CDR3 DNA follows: TGTGCCAGCAGCTTAGCTCACGGGACGGGGGGAGAGACCCAGTACTTC. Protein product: CASSLAHGTGGETQYF.